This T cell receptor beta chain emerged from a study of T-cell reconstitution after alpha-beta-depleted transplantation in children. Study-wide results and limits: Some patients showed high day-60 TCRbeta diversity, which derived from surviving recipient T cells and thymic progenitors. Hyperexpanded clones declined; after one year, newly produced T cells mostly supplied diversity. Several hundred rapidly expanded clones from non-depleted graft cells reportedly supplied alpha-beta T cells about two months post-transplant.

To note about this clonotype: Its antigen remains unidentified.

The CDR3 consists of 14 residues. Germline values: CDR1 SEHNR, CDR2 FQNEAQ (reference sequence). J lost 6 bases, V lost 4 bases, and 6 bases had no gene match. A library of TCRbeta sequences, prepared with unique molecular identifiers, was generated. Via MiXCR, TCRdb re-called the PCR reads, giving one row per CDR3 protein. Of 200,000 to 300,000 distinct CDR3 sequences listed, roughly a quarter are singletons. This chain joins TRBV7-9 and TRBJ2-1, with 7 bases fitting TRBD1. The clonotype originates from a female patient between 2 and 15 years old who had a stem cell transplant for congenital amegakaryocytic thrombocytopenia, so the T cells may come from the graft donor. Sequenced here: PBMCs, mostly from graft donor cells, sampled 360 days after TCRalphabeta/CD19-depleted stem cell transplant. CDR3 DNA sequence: TGTGCCAGCAGCTCGGCAGGGGGAATCAATGAGCAGTTCTTC. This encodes CASSSAGGINEQFF.